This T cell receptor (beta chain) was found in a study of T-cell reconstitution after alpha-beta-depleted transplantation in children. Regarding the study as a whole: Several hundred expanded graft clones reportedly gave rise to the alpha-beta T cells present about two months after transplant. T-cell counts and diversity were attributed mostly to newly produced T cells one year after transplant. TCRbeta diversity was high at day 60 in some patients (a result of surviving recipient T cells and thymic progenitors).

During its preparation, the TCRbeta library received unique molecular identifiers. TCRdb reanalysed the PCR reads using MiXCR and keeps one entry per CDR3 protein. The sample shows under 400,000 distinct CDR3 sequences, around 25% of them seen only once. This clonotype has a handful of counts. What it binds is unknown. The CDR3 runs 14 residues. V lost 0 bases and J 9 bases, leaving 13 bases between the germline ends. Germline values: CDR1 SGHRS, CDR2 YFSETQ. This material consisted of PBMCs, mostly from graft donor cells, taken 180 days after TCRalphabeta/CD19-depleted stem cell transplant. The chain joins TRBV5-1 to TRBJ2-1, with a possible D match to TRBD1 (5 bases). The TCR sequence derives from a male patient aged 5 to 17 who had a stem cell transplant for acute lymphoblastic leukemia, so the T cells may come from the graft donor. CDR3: CASSLGEPGIEQFF. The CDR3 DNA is TGCGCCAGCAGCTTGGGGGAACCAGGGATTGAGCAGTTCTTC.